The 23 T cell receptor beta chains in this list originate from one sample, sequenced in a study of blood T cell repertoires in COVID-19. Here immunoSEQ multiplex PCR was the method, and the copy in TCRdb shows in-frame clones only, minus some. Of roughly 200,000 clones in the sample, around 80% are singletons; the top ten hold about 13%. Sequencing was done on a sample of peripheral blood. These receptor sequences come from a man aged 50 or older who had recovered from COVID-19.

A few counts support this clone. The chain joins TRBV28 to TRBJ2-7, with TRBD1 matching over 11 bases. Germline CDR1 MDHEN, CDR2 SYDVKM. J lost 4 bases, V lost 6 bases, and 2 bases had no gene match. This CDR3 spans 13 amino acids. CDR3 bases: TGTGCCAGCAGGGGACAGGGGGTATACGAGCAGTACTTC. Its translation: CASRGQGVYEQYF.

The V gene is TRBV28, the J gene TRBJ1-2; tentatively, D is TRBD1 (5 bases). Looked up from germline, CDR1 is MDHEN and CDR2 is SYDVKM. The length of the CDR3 is 12 residues. V lost 5 bases and J 8 bases, leaving 12 bases between the germline ends. CDR3 in amino acids: CASSAGGWGYTF. In nucleotides, the CDR3 is TGTGCCAGCAGTGCCGGGGGGTGGGGCTACACCTTC.

The V and J genes are TRBV7-8 and TRBJ2-4, with D possibly matching TRBD2 (6 bases). The CDR3 runs to 13 residues. V shed 5 bases and J shed 9 bases, with 14 bases lying between them. CDR1 SGHVS and CDR2 FQNEAQ come from the germline V gene. CDR3 in amino acids: CASSPGRDAIQYF. CDR3 bases: TGTGCCAGCAGCCCTGGGCGGGACGCCATTCAGTACTTC.

The V and J genes are TRBV9 and TRBJ2-5; D gene unclear. The germline CDR1 and CDR2 sequences are SGDLS and YYNGEE. Trimming left V 2 bases short and J 5 bases short, with 13 bases between. The CDR3 extends over 14 amino acids. CDR3 nucleotides: TGTGCCAGCAGCGTCGGTAATCAAGCGGAGACCCAGTACTTC. Its protein is CASSVGNQAETQYF.

This clone was seen more than once but under ten times. The chain employs TRBV7-9 and TRBJ1-1, with 11 bases aligning to TRBD1. CDR1 and CDR2 from the germline V gene are SEHNR and FQNEAQ (reference sequence). The CDR3 is 17 residues long. J lost 5 bases, V lost 3 bases, and 11 bases had no gene match. DNA of the CDR3: TGTGCCAGCAGCTTTGGCGGACAGGGGGCCCAGAGGACTGAAGCTTTCTTT. It yields the protein CASSFGGQGAQRTEAFF.

This chain links TRBV6-5 with TRBJ2-5; D possibly corresponds to TRBD1 (5 bases). The V gene lost 0 bases and the J gene lost 3 bases, with 11 bases spanning the gap. This CDR3 is 15 amino acids long. The germline V gene has CDR1 MNHEY and CDR2 SVGAGI. For the CDR3, the DNA is TGTGCCAGCAGTTACTCGACAGCCAATAAAGAGACCCAGTACTTC. Translating gives CASSYSTANKETQYF.

V is TRBV27 and J is TRBJ2-7; 7 bases align to TRBD2. The germline gives CDR1 MNHEY, CDR2 SMNVEV (reference sequence). The CDR3 runs to 15 residues. J was trimmed by 0 bases and V by 2 bases; bases with no gene match: 4. CDR3: CASSLISGRSYEQYF. In DNA, the CDR3 is TGTGCCAGCAGTTTAATTAGCGGGCGCTCCTACGAGCAGTACTTC.

This clone was picked up a small number of times. V and J are TRBV4-1 and TRBJ2-3; 12 bases fit TRBD2. Trimming took 4 bases from V and 3 from J; bases not matched to a gene: 11. This CDR3 region has 18 residues. Germline V gives CDR1 MGHRA, CDR2 YSYEKL. CDR3 in amino acids: CASSRQPLAGGPTDTQYF. The CDR3 DNA sequence: TGCGCCAGCAGCCGACAACCTCTAGCGGGAGGGCCAACAGATACGCAGTATTTT.

Only a few counts were recorded for this clone. The chain employs TRBV7-8 and TRBJ2-2; no firm D call. This CDR3 has 13 amino acids. Trimming removed 6 bases from V and 4 bases from J, with 9 bases in between. Per the germline V gene, CDR1 is SGHVS and CDR2 is FQNEAQ. The CDR3 coding sequence is TGTGCCAGCAGTCGATCCCGCACCGGGGAGCTGTTTTTT. Encoded protein: CASSRSRTGELFF.

J is TRBJ2-7 and V is TRBV6-5, with D perhaps matching TRBD2 (6 bases). Germline V gene sequence: CDR1 MNHEY, CDR2 SVGAGI. CDR3 size: 14 residues. V was pared by 2 bases and J by 0 bases, with 8 bases between. CDR3 sequence reads: CASSYRGTSYEQYF. The CDR3 DNA reads TGTGCCAGCAGTTACCGGGGGACCTCCTACGAGCAGTACTTC.

This clone was counted only a few times. The chain has TRBV5-8 and TRBJ2-5, with 10 bases lining up with TRBD2. Germline V gene sequence: CDR1 SGHTS, CDR2 YDEGEE. CDR3 size: 16 residues. The junction had 11 bases not matched to a gene; V was cut back by 2 bases and J by 7 bases. CDR3 region: CASSFTSGNPGGTQYF. CDR3 coding DNA: TGTGCCAGCAGCTTCACTAGCGGGAACCCCGGGGGGACCCAGTACTTC.

The V gene is TRBV3-1 (or the pseudogene TRBV3-2), the J gene TRBJ1-1; 7 bases are a match to TRBD1. CDR1 is LGHDT, CDR2 YNNKEL, per germline (reference sequence). The CDR3 is made up of 14 amino acids. The V gene end was trimmed by 2 bases and the J gene end by 7 bases; junction bases not matched to a gene: 7. The CDR3 region has the DNA TGTGCCAGCAGCCAACTCCGGGACAGCAATGAAGCTTTCTTT. Its translation is CASSQLRDSNEAFF.

The gene calls are TRBV5-1 and TRBJ1-6; D not certain. The CDR3 length is 16 residues. Germline V lookup: CDR1 SGHRS, CDR2 YFSETQ. With 1 base removed from V and 5 bases from J, the gap between germline ends came to 13 bases. The CDR3 here is CASSLSGIPNNSPLHF. As DNA, the CDR3 is TGCGCCAGCAGCTTGTCCGGGATCCCTAATAATTCACCCCTCCACTTT.

This clone came up once. V is TRBV11-2 and J is TRBJ2-7, with 10 bases fitting TRBD1. CDR3 size: 15 residues. Germline V gene sequence: CDR1 SGHAT, CDR2 FQNNGV. V lost 5 bases, J lost 7 bases, and 11 bases stayed unmatched. CDR3 residues: CASSMLRQGAGEQYF. CDR3 sequence (DNA): TGTGCCAGCAGCATGCTCAGACAGGGGGCAGGGGAGCAGTACTTC.

This clone was seen a single time. V is TRBV28 and J is TRBJ1-6; D gene unclear. Germline V gene data show CDR1 as MDHEN and CDR2 as SYDVKM. The V end was cut by 1 base, the J end by 6 bases, with 7 bases between. The CDR3 totals 14 residues. This CDR3 reads CASSLLGSNSPLHF. The CDR3 bases are TGTGCCAGCAGTTTATTGGGCAGTAATTCACCCCTCCACTTT.

The chain couples TRBV5-5 to TRBJ2-2, with 12 bases fitting TRBD2. The CDR3 runs to 16 residues. With 7 bases clipped from V and 6 bases from J, the junction kept 10 bases outside the gene matches. Germline V CDR1 and CDR2: SGHKS, YYEKEE (reference sequence). This CDR3 reads CASYTRLAGDPGELFF. CDR3 coding DNA: TGTGCCAGCTACACTAGACTAGCGGGAGACCCCGGGGAGCTGTTTTTT. The full variable domain, rest sourced from reference TRBV5-5 and TRBJ2-2, is DAGVTQSPTHLIKTRGQQVTLRCSPISGHKSVSWYQQVLGQGPQFIFQYYEKEERGRGNFPDRFSARQFPNYSSELNVNALLLGDSALYLCASYTRLAGDPGELFFGEGSRLTVL.

This chain uses TRBV5-8 with TRBJ1-1; D is ambiguous. The CDR3 is 13 residues long. Trimming removed 0 bases from V and 8 bases from J, with 11 bases in between. Germline values: CDR1 SGHTS, CDR2 YDEGEE. The CDR3 nucleotides read TGTGCCAGCAGCTTGGAGAGTCGCTTCGAAGCTTTCTTT. Protein sequence: CASSLESRFEAFF. Using reference TRBV5-8 and TRBJ1-1 for the parts outside the CDR3, the full variable domain is EAGVTQSPTHLIKTRGQQATLRCSPISGHTSVYWYQQALGLGLQFLLWYDEGEERNRGNFPPRFSGRQFPNYSSELNVNALELEDSALYLCASSLESRFEAFFGQGTRLTVV.

This chain links TRBV5-1 with TRBJ2-1; 11 bases line up with TRBD2. Germline CDR1 SGHRS, CDR2 YFSETQ. The CDR3 runs to 15 residues. Trimming removed 7 bases from V and 7 bases from J; junction bases left unmatched: 10. The CDR3 sequence: CASARLAGGGNEQFF. The CDR3 DNA is TGCGCCAGCGCCAGGCTAGCGGGAGGCGGGAATGAGCAGTTCTTC.

A few counts support this clone. V and J are TRBV2 and TRBJ2-1; D unclear. This CDR3 has 11 amino acids. V was trimmed by 3 bases and J by 9 bases, leaving 6 bases between them. Germline CDR1 SNHLY, CDR2 FYNNEI. Here the CDR3 DNA reads TGTGCCAGCAGTGACGTGGCTGAGCAGTTCTTC. Translating it yields CASSDVAEQFF.

The rearrangement links TRBV19 to TRBJ2-5; 7 nucleotides line up with TRBD1. Looked up from germline, CDR1 is LNHDA and CDR2 is SQIVND (reference sequence). V lost 5 bases, J lost 2 bases, and 5 bases stayed unmatched. There are 14 residues in the CDR3. CDR3 sequence: CASSSWDSQETQYF. CDR3 nucleotides: TGTGCCAGTAGTTCCTGGGACAGTCAAGAGACCCAGTACTTC.

The chain employs TRBV30 and TRBJ1-2; D gene ambiguous. Germline V CDR1 and CDR2: GTSNPN, SVGIG (reference sequence). V shed 2 bases and J shed 2 bases, with 12 bases lying between them. This CDR3 spans 14 amino acids. CDR3 residues: CAWSKNRLNYGYTF. The DNA for the CDR3 is TGTGCCTGGAGTAAGAACAGACTAAACTATGGCTACACCTTC.

V is TRBV7-9 and J is TRBJ2-1; D is possibly TRBD1 (6 bases). Germline CDR1 reads SEHNR; CDR2 reads FQNEAQ (reference sequence). The V gene lost 5 bases and the J gene lost 0 bases, with 17 bases spanning the gap. The CDR3 covers 17 residues. CDR3 sequence reads: CASSPGPGTNSYNEQFF. In DNA, the CDR3 is TGTGCCAGCAGCCCGGGTCCGGGGACAAACTCCTACAATGAGCAGTTCTTC. The entire variable domain, with the rest obtained from reference TRBV7-9 and TRBJ2-1, is as follows: DTGVSQNPRHKITKRGQNVTFRCDPISEHNRLYWYRQTLGQGPEFLTYFQNEAQLEKSRLLSDRFSAERPKGSFSTLEIQRTEQGDSAMYLCASSPGPGTNSYNEQFFGPGTRLTVL.

This clone was seen repeatedly, ten times or more. This rearrangement joins TRBV7-2 to TRBJ2-3; tentatively, D is TRBD2 (6 bases). Per germline, CDR1 SGHTA and CDR2 FQGNSA. Trimming took 4 bases from V and 0 from J, leaving 8 bases between them. This CDR3 spans 14 amino acids. DNA for the CDR3: TGTGCCAGCAGCTCGGGACTTAGCACAGATACGCAGTATTTT. It encodes CASSSGLSTDTQYF.